This T cell receptor beta chain comes out of a study of technical replicates of blood from a few donors. Sequenced by immunoSEQ multiplex PCR; TCRdb stores in-frame clones only, minus some. The sample holds approximately 52,000 clones, 70% to 90% seen once. Worth noting for this clone: The sample holds other DNA sequences that translate to the same CDR3.

V trimming: 5 bases; J trimming: 2 bases; junction bases outside the gene matches: 2. From germline, CDR1 is SGHRS and CDR2 YFSETQ. The CDR3 contains 14 residues. The sequencing sample was made of PBMCs. The chain has TRBV5-1 and TRBJ2-1; TRBD2 matches at 9 bases. The sequence came from a human donor in good health. Some clones in this sample may be carry-over from other donors' samples. The CDR3 DNA follows: TGCGCCAGCAGTTCTAGCGGGGCCTACAATGAGCAGTTCTTC. Translating gives CASSSSGAYNEQFF.